This T cell receptor (beta chain) was found in a study of T cells in Graves' hyperthyroidism and ophthalmopathy. The germline V gene has CDR1 SEHNR and CDR2 FQNEAQ (reference sequence). Trimming left V 0 bases short and J 2 bases short, with 8 bases between. The CDR3 contains 14 residues. Researchers defined stable Graves' hyperthyroidism as no ophthalmopathy progression within 18 months. Patients between 18 and 65 years old had hyperthyroidism, newly diagnosed and lasting under 2 months. Amplification of TCR beta CDR3 regions was performed using RNA transcripts as template. A set of HTBI primers served as the primers for a first-round RT-PCR of the TCR CDR3. Using its own MiXCR run on the multiplex PCR reads, TCRdb lists one record per CDR3 protein. The sample lists approximately 560,000 distinct CDR3 sequences, approximately 44% seen once, with 8% to 8.5% in the top ten. This clonotype was observed at least ten times.

This chain links TRBV7-9 with TRBJ2-7, with D tentatively TRBD1 (6 bases). The origin of this receptor is a woman between 18 and 30 years old with Graves' hyperthyroidism. The sequenced material came from peripheral blood or thyroid tissue (not recorded which). This CDR3 is CASSLADRTYEQYF. The CDR3 coding sequence is TGTGCCAGCAGCTTAGCGGACAGAACCTACGAGCAGTACTTC.